These 31 T cell receptor beta chains were all obtained from the same sample, sequenced in a study of OX40 agonist ivuxolimab in advanced cancers. TCRdb's table, derived via immunoSEQ multiplex PCR, lists solely in-frame clones and lacks some. The table records tens of thousands of clones, about 80% of them present only once. The specimen was CD4+ or CD8+ T cells sorted from blood, collected in a trial of the OX40 agonist ivuxolimab. The receptors shown here come from an adult with an advanced solid tumor such as melanoma, head and neck, liver or kidney cancer.

Concerning this clone: The conserved phenylalanine or tryptophan is not found at the CDR3 terminus, so this likely reflects a read error. The DNA is left out, because the CDR3 cannot be placed on it with certainty; the CDR3 is given as TCRdb lists it. The chain uses TRBV6-5 and TRBJ1-1. The CDR3 spans 9 residues, counting both ends. Per the germline V gene, CDR1 is MNHEY and CDR2 is SVGAGI. The CDR3 loop reads CASSHHPML.

The chain carries TRBV27 and TRBJ2-5, with D perhaps TRBD2 (5 bases). The V end was cut by 7 bases, the J end by 2 bases, with 11 bases between. Germline loops: CDR1 MNHEY, CDR2 SMNVEV (reference sequence). The CDR3 sequence is 13 residues long. The CDR3: CASMAAEQETQYF. CDR3 nucleotides: TGTGCCAGCATGGCAGCGGAGCAAGAGACCCAGTACTTC.

The chain links TRBV9 to TRBJ2-1, with 9 bases identical to TRBD2. This CDR3 spans 16 amino acids. Per the germline V gene, CDR1 is SGDLS and CDR2 is YYNGEE. Trimming at V came to 0 bases and at J to 3 bases, leaving 4 bases not matched to a gene. The CDR3 is CASSVEGLAIYNEQFF. CDR3 sequence (DNA): TGTGCCAGCAGCGTAGAAGGACTAGCGATCTACAATGAGCAGTTCTTC.

The rearrangement links TRBV23-1 to TRBJ1-3; possibly TRBD1 for D (6 bases). TRBV23-1 is flagged as an ORF with uncertain function. The V end was cut by 6 bases, the J end by 0 bases, with 18 bases between. The CDR3 extends over 17 amino acids. In DNA form, the CDR3 reads TGCGCCAGCAGCCCCCCGGGGGCTGCAAGCTCTGGAAACACCATATATTTT. Its protein is CASSPPGAASSGNTIYF.

This clone showed up just once. The V gene is TRBV28, the J gene TRBJ1-5; no definite D call. The CDR3 extends over 14 amino acids. From germline, CDR1 is MDHEN and CDR2 SYDVKM. The V and J ends lost 6 bases and 1 base respectively, with 10 bases between them. The CDR3: CASSPRLSNQPQHF. DNA for the CDR3: TGTGCCAGCAGCCCGAGACTGAGCAATCAGCCCCAGCATTTT.

In this sample, this clone turned up once. V usage is TRBV27 and J usage is TRBJ2-1; 9 nucleotides line up with TRBD2. V shed 8 bases, J shed 4 bases, and the junction held 6 bases outside the gene matches. Looked up from germline, CDR1 is MNHEY and CDR2 is SMNVEV (reference sequence). The CDR3 is made up of 14 amino acids. Here the CDR3 reads CASQRGASYNEQFF. DNA of the CDR3: TGTGCCAGCCAGCGGGGGGCCTCATACAATGAGCAGTTCTTC.

The chain is built from TRBV9 and TRBJ2-3, with 7 bases fitting TRBD2. J was trimmed by 0 bases and V by 0 bases; bases with no gene match: 1. There are 15 residues in the CDR3. CDR1 is SGDLS and CDR2 is YYNGEE in the germline V gene. CDR3 loop: CASSVASGSTDTQYF. The DNA of the CDR3 is TGTGCCAGCAGCGTAGCTAGCGGCAGCACAGATACGCAGTATTTT.

The chain has TRBV9 and TRBJ2-3; 8 nucleotides line up with TRBD1. The CDR3 has 14 residues. With 6 bases clipped from V and 4 bases from J, the junction kept 7 bases outside the gene matches. Germline loops: CDR1 SGDLS, CDR2 YYNGEE. The CDR3 nucleotides are TGTGCCAGCACCTTGGACAGGGTGGCAGATACGCAGTATTTT. This translates into CASTLDRVADTQYF.

This clone is termed medium-sized. The chain recombines TRBV6-4 with TRBJ2-3, with D possibly TRBD1 on 5 matching bases. CDR1 is MRHNA, CDR2 SNTAGT, per germline. The CDR3 extends over 15 amino acids. With 0 bases removed from V and 0 bases from J, the gap between germline ends came to 7 bases. The CDR3 sequence is CASSDSGASTDTQYF. In nucleotides, the CDR3 is TGTGCCAGCAGTGACTCTGGGGCGAGCACAGATACGCAGTATTTT.

This clone has more than one count but fewer than ten. The V gene is TRBV27, the J gene TRBJ1-5; D gene ambiguous. The CDR3 covers 14 residues. Germline V gives CDR1 MNHEY, CDR2 SMNVEV (reference sequence). Between the trimmed V and J ends, which lost 4 bases and 7 bases, there was a span of 14 bases. The CDR3 loop reads CASSYDGPWQPQHF. CDR3 nucleotide sequence: TGTGCCAGCAGTTACGACGGACCATGGCAGCCCCAGCATTTT.

The chain links TRBV14 to TRBJ2-1; D uncertain. Germline V gives CDR1 SGHDN, CDR2 FVKESK. The CDR3 is made up of 12 amino acids. Trimming stripped 3 bases from V and 7 bases from J, with 7 bases between. The CDR3 nucleotides are TGTGCCAGCAGCCAGGCTAAGAATGAGCAGTTCTTC. This encodes CASSQAKNEQFF.

V gene TRBV28 combines with J gene TRBJ2-1; 8 bases match TRBD2. The germline V gene has CDR1 MDHEN and CDR2 SYDVKM. V lost 3 bases to trimming and J lost 2 bases; unmatched junction nucleotides: 3. The CDR3 has 15 residues. The CDR3 region has the DNA TGTGCCAGCAGTTTCGGGGGGGGCCCCTACAATGAGCAGTTCTTC. Its protein is CASSFGGGPYNEQFF.

This chain joins TRBV5-6 and TRBJ2-2; the D is unclear. This CDR3 has 12 amino acids. Germline V gene lookup returns CDR1 SGHDT and CDR2 YYEEEE. Trimming removed 2 bases at V and 5 bases at J, with 4 bases between. CDR3 region: CASSLQTGELFF. Written as DNA, the CDR3 is TGTGCCAGCAGCTTACAGACCGGGGAGCTGTTTTTT.

This clone was observed a handful of times. The chain employs TRBV4-1 and TRBJ2-2, with D unresolved. The CDR3 loop spans 13 amino acids. The V and J ends lost 6 bases and 1 base respectively, with 6 bases between them. CDR1 and CDR2 from the germline V gene are MGHRA and YSYEKL. CDR3 sequence reads: CASRDGNTGELFF. The CDR3 DNA reads as TGCGCCAGCAGGGACGGGAACACCGGGGAGCTGTTTTTT.

This chain links TRBV11-3 with TRBJ2-3; weak D call: TRBD2 (6 bases). The V end was cut by 5 bases, the J end by 4 bases, with 13 bases between. The CDR3 runs to 14 residues. The V gene's germline CDR1 is SGHNT and CDR2 YENEEA. CDR3 in DNA: TGTGCCAGCAGCGCCCGACTAGAACCAGATACGCAGTATTTT. This translates into CASSARLEPDTQYF.

This clone was observed a single time. The chain is built from TRBV7-2 and TRBJ2-7; TRBD2 agrees at 9 bases. V shed 2 bases and J 0 bases; nucleotides not matched to a gene: 8. The CDR3 covers 17 residues. Germline V lookup: CDR1 SGHTA, CDR2 FQGNSA. Written as DNA, the CDR3 is TGTGCCAGCAGCTTATCATGGCTAGCGGGACTCTCCTACGAGCAGTACTTC. Translated: CASSLSWLAGLSYEQYF.

V usage is TRBV7-9 and J usage is TRBJ2-7; D not resolved. Looked up from germline, CDR1 is SEHNR and CDR2 is FQNEAQ (reference sequence). Trimming removed 5 bases at V and 7 bases at J, with 9 bases between. The CDR3 totals 11 residues. CDR3 nucleotide sequence: TGTGCCAGCAGCCCCCAGGTGGAGCAGTACTTC. Amino acid sequence: CASSPQVEQYF.

The CDR3 reads CAWRDTEAFF. The CDR3 coding sequence is TGTGCCTGGAGGGACACTGAAGCTTTCTTT. The chain has TRBV30 and TRBJ1-1; no clear D gene. The germline CDR1 and CDR2 sequences are GTSNPN and SVGIG (reference sequence). This CDR3 has 10 amino acids. The V and J ends lost 3 bases and 3 bases respectively, with 2 bases between them.

The chain employs TRBV28 and TRBJ2-6; D ambiguous. CDR1 is MDHEN, CDR2 SYDVKM, per germline. V was shortened by 5 bases and J by 0 bases, with 8 bases between the two germline ends. CDR3 length: 15 residues. CDR3 region: CASSLPGSGANVLTF. The DNA of the CDR3 is TGTGCCAGCAGTCTACCAGGCTCTGGGGCCAACGTCCTGACTTTC.

As concerns this clone: At one end the junction does not follow the germline gene, possibly because of a read error. The rearrangement links TRBV13 to TRBJ2-3; D not certain. This CDR3 comprises 11 residues. Germline loops: CDR1 PRHDT, CDR2 FYEKMQ (reference sequence). DNA for the CDR3: TGTGCCAGCAGCTTACAGGACGAGAGGCATTTT. Its protein is CASSLQDERHF.

The CDR3, as DNA: TGTGCCAGCAGCGGCGATGAGGGGCTCTTTCAGCCCCAGCATTTT. It specifies CASSGDEGLFQPQHF. The gene calls are TRBV7-2 and TRBJ1-5; TRBD1 is a possible D gene (5 bases). The CDR3 sequence is 15 residues long. The V end lost 5 bases, the J end lost 6 bases, and 17 bases lay between the germline ends. CDR1 and CDR2 from the germline V gene are SGHTA and FQGNSA.

The count of this clone is one. This chain joins TRBV28 and TRBJ1-2; D may be TRBD1 (5 bases). CDR3 length equals 15 residues. CDR1 is MDHEN, CDR2 SYDVKM, per germline. V lost 2 bases to trimming and J lost 0 bases, with 10 bases between them. CDR3 protein: CASSLGAETNYGYTF. The CDR3 nucleotides read TGTGCCAGCAGTTTAGGGGCAGAGACTAACTATGGCTACACCTTC.

V gene TRBV5-6 combines with J gene TRBJ2-6; 8 bases align to TRBD2. This CDR3 spans 16 amino acids. V was pared by 4 bases and J by 0 bases, with 3 bases of the junction left unmatched. Germline CDR1 reads SGHDT; CDR2 reads YYEEEE. Written as DNA, the CDR3 is TGTGCCAGCAGCCCCGGGAGGGACTCTGGGGCCAACGTCCTGACTTTC. It translates to CASSPGRDSGANVLTF.

This clone qualifies as medium-sized. The chain couples TRBV6-1 to TRBJ1-2; D ambiguous. The CDR3 runs 14 residues. Per the germline V gene, CDR1 is MNHNS and CDR2 is SASEGT. V lost 6 bases and J 0 bases, leaving 11 bases between the germline ends. CDR3 bases: TGTGCCAGCAGAGAACAGAAAGCTAACTATGGCTACACCTTC. This gives the protein CASREQKANYGYTF.

This clone was counted a single time. The chain links TRBV7-6 to TRBJ1-2; D call uncertain. Germline CDR1 reads SGHVS; CDR2 reads FNYEAQ. The V end was cut by 5 bases, the J end by 2 bases, with 12 bases between. There are 14 residues in the CDR3. CDR3 protein: CASSIPGENYGYTF. The CDR3 DNA follows: TGTGCCAGCAGCATTCCCGGGGAGAACTATGGCTACACCTTC.

Note on this clone: At one end, the junction sequence differs from germline, possibly due to a read error. The chain recombines TRBV2 with TRBJ2-7; perhaps D is TRBD1 or TRBD2 (6 bases each). Germline CDR1 reads SNHLY; CDR2 reads FYNNEI. This CDR3 has 11 amino acids. The CDR3 DNA sequence: TGTGCCAGCAGTTTGGCCGTACAGGGAGGCTTC. It yields the protein CASSLAVQGGF.

V and J are TRBV6-1 and TRBJ2-1, with D hard to call. The germline V and J ends were trimmed by 8 bases and 1 base, with 12 bases remaining between them. This CDR3 is built from 14 residues. Germline V gives CDR1 MNHNS, CDR2 SASEGT. In DNA, the CDR3 is TGTGCCAGCCAAAAACTCGAATCCTACAATGAGCAGTTCTTC. This encodes CASQKLESYNEQFF.

V gene TRBV4-2 combines with J gene TRBJ1-2; TRBD1 might be the D (6 bases). The length of the CDR3 is 14 residues. V was trimmed by 1 base and J by 8 bases, leaving 14 bases between them. Germline lookup yields CDR1 LGHNA and CDR2 YNFKEQ. The CDR3 loop reads CASSQARGAEGYTF. CDR3 bases: TGTGCCAGCAGCCAAGCACGGGGGGCGGAAGGCTACACCTTC.

The chain joins TRBV4-3 to TRBJ2-3; 9 nucleotides line up with TRBD2. V shed 0 bases, J shed 6 bases, and the junction held 10 bases outside the gene matches. The CDR3 runs 17 residues. Germline CDR1 is LGHNA and CDR2 is YSLEER. CDR3 DNA: TGCGCCAGCAGCCAAGATGGAGGAGCGGGGGGATTGGATACGCAGTATTTT. Translation gives CASSQDGGAGGLDTQYF.

The chain couples TRBV6-6 to TRBJ2-7; TRBD1 might be the D (5 bases). Germline values: CDR1 MNHNY, CDR2 SVGAGI (reference sequence). CDR3 length equals 13 residues. V was clipped by 2 bases and J by 4 bases, with 9 bases between them. CDR3 in amino acids: CASSYGKGYEQYF. The DNA of the CDR3 is TGTGCCAGCAGTTACGGCAAGGGGTACGAGCAGTACTTC.

This chain connects TRBV4-1 to TRBJ1-5; D gene ambiguous. Between the trimmed V and J ends, which lost 1 base and 6 bases, there was a span of 7 bases. The germline gives CDR1 MGHRA, CDR2 YSYEKL. The CDR3 loop spans 13 amino acids. The CDR3 nucleotides are TGCGCCAGCAGCCAAGTTGAAGGTCAGCCCCAGCATTTT. Residues: CASSQVEGQPQHF.